A single sample is the source of the 11 T cell receptor beta chains below, sequenced in a study of blood T cells in healthy people across ages. Primers used in a second PCR of about 7 to 12 cycles were a sample-barcoded 5' primer and a J-beta primer mix. TCRdb re-derived calls from the 5' RACE reads in MiXCR, one entry per CDR3 protein. The data contain hundreds of thousands of distinct CDR3 sequences, around 50% of them singletons. The sample comprised blood. These receptors were collected from an elderly man in good health.

In this sample, this clonotype turned up a few times. This rearrangement joins TRBV6-5 to TRBJ2-7; D is unresolved. The CDR3 covers 13 residues. Germline CDR1 MNHEY, CDR2 SVGAGI. Deletions cut 0 bases from V and 5 bases from J, with 8 bases between. CDR3 sequence: CASSYSFSHEQYF. The CDR3 nucleotides read TGTGCCAGCAGTTACTCGTTTAGCCACGAGCAGTACTTC.

V usage is TRBV12-3 or TRBV12-4 and J usage is TRBJ2-1; D is unclear. V was clipped by 3 bases and J by 5 bases, with 11 bases between them. The CDR3 is 14 residues long. This chain's CDR3 is CASSFMTLNNEQFF. The CDR3 DNA reads TGTGCCAGCAGTTTTATGACACTCAACAATGAGCAGTTCTTC.

This clonotype was counted only a few times. The chain is built from TRBV20-1 and TRBJ1-1; D is ambiguous. Trimming took off 4 bases at V and 2 bases at J, with 8 bases between the two ends. The CDR3 sequence is 12 residues long. Germline-derived CDR1 and CDR2 are DFQATT and SNEGSKA (reference sequence). The CDR3 loop is CSANGVNTEAFF. The DNA of the CDR3 is TGCAGTGCTAATGGGGTAAACACTGAAGCTTTCTTT.

CDR3 in amino acids: CAIRDGITDTQYF. CDR3 DNA: TGTGCCATCAGGGACGGGATTACAGATACGCAGTATTTT. V gene TRBV10-3 combines with J gene TRBJ2-3; tentative D call: TRBD2 (5 bases). Trimming left V 6 bases short and J 3 bases short, with 10 bases between. Germline CDR1 ENHRY, CDR2 SYGVKD. CDR3 length: 13 residues.

The chain employs TRBV11-2 and TRBJ1-3; D is ambiguous. In germline, CDR1 is SGHAT, CDR2 FQNNGV. The germline V and J ends were trimmed by 1 base and 2 bases, with 12 bases remaining between them. The CDR3 sequence is 16 residues long. CDR3 residues: CASSLAGMAAGNTIYF. CDR3 nucleotides: TGTGCCAGCAGCTTAGCGGGGATGGCGGCTGGAAACACCATATATTTT.

This clonotype was seen many times. The V and J genes are TRBV29-1 and TRBJ2-3; 7 bases agree with TRBD2. This CDR3 comprises 14 residues. J was trimmed by 5 bases and V by 0 bases; bases with no gene match: 5. Germline V lookup: CDR1 SQVTM, CDR2 ANQGSEA. In DNA, the CDR3 is TGCAGCGTTGAAGAGGCGCTAGCGGTAGATACGCAGTATTTT. Protein: CSVEEALAVDTQYF.

This clonotype occurred many times. The chain has TRBV25-1 and TRBJ1-6; no clear D gene. Looked up from germline, CDR1 is MGHDK and CDR2 is SYGVNS. This CDR3 has 15 amino acids. V lost 4 bases, J lost 0 bases, and 7 bases lay in between. The CDR3: CASSGESSYNSPLHF. DNA of the CDR3: TGTGCCAGCAGTGGGGAGAGCTCCTATAATTCACCCCTCCACTTT.

This chain connects TRBV28 to TRBJ2-7; D is unclear. CDR1 MDHEN and CDR2 SYDVKM come from the germline V gene. This CDR3 has 12 amino acids. Trimming shortened V by 3 bases and J by 4 bases, and 7 bases separated the two germline ends. This CDR3 reads CASSFAWYEQYF. The CDR3 region has the DNA TGTGCCAGCAGTTTTGCCTGGTACGAGCAGTACTTC.

This clonotype has more than one count but fewer than ten. This chain joins TRBV6-5 and TRBJ2-1; 8 bases are a match to TRBD1. CDR1 and CDR2 (germline): MNHEY, SVGAGI. The trim removed 5 bases at V and 9 bases at J, leaving 6 bases unmatched. CDR3 size: 13 residues. CDR3 protein: CASSQTGAGEQFF. The CDR3 coding sequence is TGTGCCAGCAGTCAGACAGGGGCTGGTGAGCAGTTCTTC.

This sequence joins TRBV20-1 and TRBJ2-7; TRBD1 agrees at 7 bases. The end of the DNA fits TRBJ2-5 better, so the J call may be wrong. CDR1 DFQATT and CDR2 SNEGSKA come from the germline V gene (reference sequence). The CDR3 loop spans 13 amino acids. Here the CDR3 DNA reads TGCAGTGCTAGACGGACAGGCTTTAGGACCCAGTACTTC. Amino acid sequence: CSARRTGFRTQYF.

The table lists this clonotype with a few counts. The chain couples TRBV4-2 to TRBJ2-7; D is possibly TRBD1 (5 bases). The CDR3 totals 15 residues. With 0 bases removed from V and 4 bases from J, the gap between germline ends came to 13 bases. In germline, CDR1 is LGHNA, CDR2 YNFKEQ. CDR3 DNA sequence: TGTGCCAGCAGCCAAGATGGCGGTGCAGGGTACGAGCAGTACTTC. It encodes CASSQDGGAGYEQYF.